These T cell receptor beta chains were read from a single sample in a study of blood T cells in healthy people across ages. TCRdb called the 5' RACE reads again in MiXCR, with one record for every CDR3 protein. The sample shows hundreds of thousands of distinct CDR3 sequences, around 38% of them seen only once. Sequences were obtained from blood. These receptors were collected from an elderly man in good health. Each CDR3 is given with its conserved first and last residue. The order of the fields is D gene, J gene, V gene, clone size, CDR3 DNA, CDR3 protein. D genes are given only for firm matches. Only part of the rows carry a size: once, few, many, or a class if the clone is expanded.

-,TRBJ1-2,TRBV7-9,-,TGTGCCAGCAGCTTGTACTATGGCTACACCTTC,CASSLYYGYTF
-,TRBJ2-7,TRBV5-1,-,TGCGCCAGCAGCTTGGCTGCTTCTAAGATGGAGCAGTACTTC,CASSLAASKMEQYF
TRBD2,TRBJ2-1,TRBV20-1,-,TGCAGTGCCGCCGGGACTAGCGTCTACAATGAGCAGTTCTTC,CSAAGTSVYNEQFF
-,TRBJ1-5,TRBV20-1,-,TGCAGTGCTAGCCCCCAACAGGGATCCAATCAGCCCCAGCATTTT,CSASPQQGSNQPQHF
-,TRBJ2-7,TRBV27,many,TGTGCCAGCAGCAGTTGGCAGGGAGGAGAGCAGTACTTC,CASSSWQGGEQYF
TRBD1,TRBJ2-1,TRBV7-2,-,TGTGCCAGCAGCTTAACGCCAGGGGGAGCCTACAATGAGCAGTTCTTC,CASSLTPGGAYNEQFF
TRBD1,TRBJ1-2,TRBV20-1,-,TGCAGTGCTAGAGGGTATATAGGACAGGGCCATGGCTACACCTTC,CSARGYIGQGHGYTF
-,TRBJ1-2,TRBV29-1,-,TGCAGCGTTGAGGCGGGGGGCGCAAGGGGCTACACCTTC,CSVEAGGARGYTF
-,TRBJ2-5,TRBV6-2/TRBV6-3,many,TGTGCCAGCAGCTCCCCCCTAGTGGGTTCGATGGAGACCCAGTACTTC,CASSSPLVGSMETQYF
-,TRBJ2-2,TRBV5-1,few,TGCGCCAGCAGCTTGGTGGTCGGCGCGAACACCGGGGAGCTGTTTTTT,CASSLVVGANTGELFF
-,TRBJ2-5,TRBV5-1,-,TGCGCCAGCAGCCAGTCAGTCGCATTGGAGACCCAGTACTTC,CASSQSVALETQYF
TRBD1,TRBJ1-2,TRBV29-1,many,TGCAGCGTTGGAACACAGGGGGCGGCGCGTGGCTACACCTTC,CSVGTQGAARGYTF
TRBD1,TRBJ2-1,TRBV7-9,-,TGTGCCAGCCGCCGGACAGGGGACAATGAGCAGTTCTTC,CASRRTGDNEQFF
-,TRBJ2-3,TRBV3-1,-,TGTGCCAGCAGGCGAAGACAGGCCCCAGATACGCAGTATTTT,CASRRRQAPDTQYF
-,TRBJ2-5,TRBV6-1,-,TGTGCCAGCAGTCGGGACCATAAGGGAGAGACCCAGTACTTC,CASSRDHKGETQYF
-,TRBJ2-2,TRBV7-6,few,TGTGCCAGCAGCCGACGGAATCCCGGGGAGCTGTTTTTT,CASSRRNPGELFF
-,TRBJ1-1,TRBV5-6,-,TGTGCCAGCAGCTTCCGGGCCAAAGGGACTGAAGCTTTCTTT,CASSFRAKGTEAFF
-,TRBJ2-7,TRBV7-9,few,TGTGCCAGCAGCTTAGACCAGGGAGGTCATGAGCAGTACTTC,CASSLDQGGHEQYF
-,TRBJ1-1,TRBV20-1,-,TGCAGTGCTAGGCCAGGGCTGAACACTGAAGCTTTCTTT,CSARPGLNTEAFF
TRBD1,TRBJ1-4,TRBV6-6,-,TGTGCCAGCACCGCGACAGGGGGAACTGAAAAACTGTTTTTT,CASTATGGTEKLFF
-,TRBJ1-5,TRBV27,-,TGTGCCAGCAGTTTCTCCAGACGGGGAGCAGGTCAGCCCCAGCATTTT,CASSFSRRGAGQPQHF
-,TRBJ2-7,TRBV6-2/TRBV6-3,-,TGTGCCAGCAGCCCCCGTGGGTTAAGCGCCACCTACGAGCAGTACTTC,CASSPRGLSATYEQYF
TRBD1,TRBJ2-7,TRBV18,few,TGTGCCAGCAAGAATACGACAGGGAACTACGAGCAGTACTTC,CASKNTTGNYEQYF
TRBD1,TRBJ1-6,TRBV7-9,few,TGTGCCAGCAGCCCCTCGGACAGGTTGAGTTCACCCCTCCACTTT,CASSPSDRLSSPLHF
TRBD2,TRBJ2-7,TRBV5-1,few,TGCGCCAGCAGCCTGACTAGCGGGGGGGCGAACTCCTACGAGCAGTACTTC,CASSLTSGGANSYEQYF
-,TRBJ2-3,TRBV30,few,TGTGCCTGGAGTGTAGGCAACACAGATACGCAGTATTTT,CAWSVGNTDTQYF
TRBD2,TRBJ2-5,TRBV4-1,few,TGCGCCAGCAGACAGCCGGGAGGGCCGGGGGAGACCCAGTACTTC,CASRQPGGPGETQYF